The 8 T cell receptor beta chains listed next were all sequenced from one sample in a study of T cells in Graves' hyperthyroidism and ophthalmopathy. Amplified TCR beta CDR3 regions came from RNA transcripts. A set of HTBI primers served as the primers for a first-round RT-PCR of the TCR CDR3. TCRdb reanalysed the multiplex PCR reads using MiXCR and keeps one entry per CDR3 protein. The table lists 500,000 to 600,000 distinct CDR3 sequences, around 17% of them singletons, with 15% to 20% in the top ten. Source material: blood. These receptors all stem from a woman aged 18-29 years with Graves' hyperthyroidism.

The chain links TRBV7-2 to TRBJ1-4; no firm D call. Between the trimmed V and J ends, which lost 5 bases and 4 bases, there was a span of 17 bases. CDR1 and CDR2 (germline): SGHTA, FQGNSA. The CDR3 is 16 residues long. The CDR3 here is CASSLQSPLSNEKLFF. CDR3 DNA sequence: TGTGCCAGCAGCCTCCAATCGCCACTGAGTAATGAAAAACTGTTTTTT.

This clonotype was detected only a few times. The chain is built from TRBV20-1 and TRBJ2-1; 11 nucleotides match TRBD2. The CDR3 contains 14 residues. CDR1 and CDR2 (germline): DFQATT, SNEGSKA (reference sequence). V dropped 5 bases and J dropped 5; count of bases not matched to a gene: 5. In nucleotides, the CDR3 is TGCAGTGCTGTAACTAGCGGGGGAGACAATGAGCAGTTCTTC. It specifies CSAVTSGGDNEQFF.

This clonotype has at least ten counts. V usage is TRBV9 and J usage is TRBJ2-3, with D uncertain. Germline CDR1 SGDLS, CDR2 YYNGEE. Trimming cost V 0 bases and J 2 bases, with 10 bases left between them. There are 15 residues in the CDR3. The CDR3 region has the DNA TGTGCCAGCAGCGTAGTCCCTACCTCCACAGATACGCAGTATTTT. It translates to CASSVVPTSTDTQYF.

The V gene is TRBV13, the J gene TRBJ1-3; TRBD1 might be the D (5 bases). The CDR3 contains 15 residues. Germline V CDR1 and CDR2: PRHDT, FYEKMQ (reference sequence). V gave up 5 bases and J gave up 4 bases, with 15 bases separating them. The CDR3 sequence: CASSPTGVVGNTIYF. For the CDR3, the DNA is TGTGCCAGCAGCCCTACAGGAGTGGTCGGAAACACCATATATTTT.

The sample holds many counts of this clonotype. The CDR3 here is CSVGWGGNTEAFF. The CDR3 nucleotides are TGCAGCGTTGGATGGGGAGGCAACACTGAAGCTTTCTTT. This sequence joins TRBV29-1 and TRBJ1-1; D is uncertain. The V gene's germline CDR1 is SQVTM and CDR2 ANQGSEA. The CDR3 runs to 13 residues. V was trimmed by 4 bases and J by 2 bases, leaving 11 bases between them.

V is TRBV19 and J is TRBJ2-7; no reliable D call. The CDR3 runs 14 residues. Trimming removed 5 bases at V and 3 bases at J, with 14 bases between. Germline loops: CDR1 LNHDA, CDR2 SQIVND (reference sequence). The CDR3 here is CASSHVAADYEQYF. CDR3 nucleotides: TGTGCCAGTAGTCACGTCGCAGCAGACTACGAGCAGTACTTC.

This clonotype was counted ten times or more. The chain employs TRBV7-9 and TRBJ2-3, with TRBD1 matching 7 bases. Per germline, CDR1 SEHNR and CDR2 FQNEAQ (reference sequence). The CDR3 is made up of 17 amino acids. V shed 4 bases, J shed 6 bases, and the junction held 16 bases outside the gene matches. In DNA, the CDR3 is TGTGCCAGCAGCTCAACTCGACAGGGCCAAGTGAGGGATACGCAGTATTTT. Translating it yields CASSSTRQGQVRDTQYF.

As DNA, the CDR3 is TGCGCCAGCAGCAAAGCAGTTACATACACGAACACCGGGGAGCTGTTTTTT. The encoded protein is CASSKAVTYTNTGELFF. V and J are TRBV5-1 and TRBJ2-2; D is ambiguous. CDR1 SGHRS and CDR2 YFSETQ come from the germline V gene. The CDR3 has 17 amino acids. Trimming shortened V by 4 bases and J by 0 bases, and 16 bases separated the two germline ends.